The present entry profiles one T cell receptor (beta chain) with its context. What it binds is unknown. This entry is derived from a study of glioma-infiltrating T cells after dendritic cell vaccination. General observations from the study: Complete blood and tumor specimen sets were limited to few patients.

TCRB CDR3 was amplified from 2 ug genomic DNA or less. Sequenced by immunoSEQ multiplex PCR; TCRdb stores in-frame clones only, minus some. In the table there are about 82,000 clones, about 90% of which are singletons. V dropped 4 bases and J dropped 2; count of bases not matched to a gene: 6. The length of the CDR3 is 15 residues. The germline V gene encodes CDR1 SGHKS and CDR2 YYEKEE (reference sequence). None of the glioblastoma patients had an isocitrate dehydrogenase mutation. Before vaccination, two weeks after the third vaccination, and at progression, PBMC were collected. The receptor was isolated from a human donor with glioblastoma. The V call is TRBV5-5, the J call TRBJ1-2, with 9 bases matching TRBD1. The sequencing here drew on blood, taken before dendritic cell vaccination. The CDR3 DNA sequence: TGTGCCAGCAGCCGGACAGGGGCCGACAACTATGGCTACACCTTC. It translates to CASSRTGADNYGYTF.